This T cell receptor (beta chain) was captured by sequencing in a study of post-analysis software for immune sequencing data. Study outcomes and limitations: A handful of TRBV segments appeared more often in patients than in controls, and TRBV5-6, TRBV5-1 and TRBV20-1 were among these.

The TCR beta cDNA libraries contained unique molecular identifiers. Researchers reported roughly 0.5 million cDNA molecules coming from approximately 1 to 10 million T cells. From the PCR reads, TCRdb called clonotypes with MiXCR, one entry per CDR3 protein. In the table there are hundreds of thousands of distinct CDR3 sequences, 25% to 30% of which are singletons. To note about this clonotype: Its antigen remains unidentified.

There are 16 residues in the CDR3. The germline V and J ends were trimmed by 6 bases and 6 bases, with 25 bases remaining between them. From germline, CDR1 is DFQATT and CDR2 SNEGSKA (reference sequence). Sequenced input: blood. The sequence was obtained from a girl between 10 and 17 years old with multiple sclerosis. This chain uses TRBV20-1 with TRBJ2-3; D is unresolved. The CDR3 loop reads CSAPRRVAGFTDTQYF. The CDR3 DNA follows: TGCAGTGCACCCCGACGGGTAGCTGGGTTCACGGATACGCAGTATTTT.